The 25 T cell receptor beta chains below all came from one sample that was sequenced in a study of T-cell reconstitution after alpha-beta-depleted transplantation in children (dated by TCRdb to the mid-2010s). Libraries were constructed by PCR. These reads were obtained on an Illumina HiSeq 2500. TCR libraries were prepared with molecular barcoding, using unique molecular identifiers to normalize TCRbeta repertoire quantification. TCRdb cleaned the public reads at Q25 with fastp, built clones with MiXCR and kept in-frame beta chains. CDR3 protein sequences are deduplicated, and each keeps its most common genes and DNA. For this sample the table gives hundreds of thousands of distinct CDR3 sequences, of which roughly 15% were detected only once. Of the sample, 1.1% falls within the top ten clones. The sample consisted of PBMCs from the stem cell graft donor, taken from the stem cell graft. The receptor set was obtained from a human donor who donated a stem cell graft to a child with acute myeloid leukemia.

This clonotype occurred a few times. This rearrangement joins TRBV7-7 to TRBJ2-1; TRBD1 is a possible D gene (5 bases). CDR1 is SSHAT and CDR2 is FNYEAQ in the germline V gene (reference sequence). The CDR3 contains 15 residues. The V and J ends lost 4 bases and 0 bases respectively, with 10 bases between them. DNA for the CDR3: TGTGCCAGCAGCTCCACAAGGGGCTCCTACAATGAGCAGTTCTTC. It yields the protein CASSSTRGSYNEQFF.

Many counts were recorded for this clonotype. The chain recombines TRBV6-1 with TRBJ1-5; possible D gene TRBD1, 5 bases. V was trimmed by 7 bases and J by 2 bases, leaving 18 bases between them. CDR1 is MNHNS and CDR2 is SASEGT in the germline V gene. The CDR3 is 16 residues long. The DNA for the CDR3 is TGTGCCAGCACCGACATCCGCAGGGACGGCAATCAGCCCCAGCATTTT. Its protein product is CASTDIRRDGNQPQHF.

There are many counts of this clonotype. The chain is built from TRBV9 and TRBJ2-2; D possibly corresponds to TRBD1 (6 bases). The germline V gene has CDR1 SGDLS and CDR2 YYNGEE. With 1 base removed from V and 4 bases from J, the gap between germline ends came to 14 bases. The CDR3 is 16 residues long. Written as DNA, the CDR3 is TGTGCCAGCAGCGTACGAGGGGGAGAGAGCACCGGGGAGCTGTTTTTT. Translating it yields CASSVRGGESTGELFF.

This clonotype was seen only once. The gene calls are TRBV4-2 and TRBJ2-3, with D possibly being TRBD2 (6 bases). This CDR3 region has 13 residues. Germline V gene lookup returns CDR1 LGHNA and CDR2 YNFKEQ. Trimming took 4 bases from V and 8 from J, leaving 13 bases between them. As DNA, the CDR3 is TGTGCCAGCAGCCCAAATAAGGAGGGTACGCAGTATTTT. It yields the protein CASSPNKEGTQYF.

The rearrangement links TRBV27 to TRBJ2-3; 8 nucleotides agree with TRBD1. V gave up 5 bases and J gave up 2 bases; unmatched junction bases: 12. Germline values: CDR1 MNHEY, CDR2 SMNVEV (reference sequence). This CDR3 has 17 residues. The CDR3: CASSALPGTGPTDTQYF. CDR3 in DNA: TGTGCCAGCAGTGCCCTTCCCGGGACAGGACCCACAGATACGCAGTATTTT.

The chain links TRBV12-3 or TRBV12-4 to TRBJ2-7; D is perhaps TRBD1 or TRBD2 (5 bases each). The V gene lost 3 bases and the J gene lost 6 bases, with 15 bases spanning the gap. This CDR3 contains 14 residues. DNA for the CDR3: TGTGCCAGCAGTTTTCTGGAAGATGGGACCGAGCAGTACTTC. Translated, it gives CASSFLEDGTEQYF.

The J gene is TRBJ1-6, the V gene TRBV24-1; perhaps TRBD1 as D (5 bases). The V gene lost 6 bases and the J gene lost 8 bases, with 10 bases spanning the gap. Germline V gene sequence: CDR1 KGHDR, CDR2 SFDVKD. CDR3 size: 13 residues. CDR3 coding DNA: TGTGCCACCAGTCGGGACGGTTATTCACCCCTCCACTTT. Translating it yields CATSRDGYSPLHF.

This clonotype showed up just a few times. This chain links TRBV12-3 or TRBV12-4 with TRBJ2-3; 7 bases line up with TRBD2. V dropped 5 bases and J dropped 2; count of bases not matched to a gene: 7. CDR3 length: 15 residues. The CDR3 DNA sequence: TGTGCCAGCAGTCCCGGGACTACCTTCACAGATACGCAGTATTTT. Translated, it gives CASSPGTTFTDTQYF.

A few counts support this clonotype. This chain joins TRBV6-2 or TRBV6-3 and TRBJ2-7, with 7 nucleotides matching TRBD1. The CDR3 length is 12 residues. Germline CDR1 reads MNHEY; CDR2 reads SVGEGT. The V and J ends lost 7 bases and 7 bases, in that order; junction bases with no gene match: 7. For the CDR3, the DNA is TGTGCCAGCAACGACAGGGTCAGGGAGCAGTACTTC. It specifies CASNDRVREQYF.

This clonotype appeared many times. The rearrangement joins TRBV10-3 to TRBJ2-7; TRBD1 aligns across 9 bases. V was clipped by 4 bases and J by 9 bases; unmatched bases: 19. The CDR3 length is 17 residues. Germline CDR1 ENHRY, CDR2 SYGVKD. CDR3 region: CAISGGTGKYVDSGQYV. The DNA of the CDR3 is TGTGCCATCAGTGGCGGGACAGGGAAATATGTGGATTCTGGGCAGTACGTC.

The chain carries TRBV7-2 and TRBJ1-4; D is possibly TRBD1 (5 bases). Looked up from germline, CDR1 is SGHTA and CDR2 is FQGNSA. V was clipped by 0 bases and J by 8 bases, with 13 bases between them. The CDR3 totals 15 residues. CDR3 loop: CASSLAPWGREKLFF. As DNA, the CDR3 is TGTGCCAGCAGCTTAGCGCCCTGGGGGAGGGAAAAACTGTTTTTT.

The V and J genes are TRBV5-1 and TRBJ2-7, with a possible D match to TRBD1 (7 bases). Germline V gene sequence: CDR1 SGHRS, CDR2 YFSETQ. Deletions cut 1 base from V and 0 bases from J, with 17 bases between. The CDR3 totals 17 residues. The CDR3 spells CASSLRRGELRSYEQYF. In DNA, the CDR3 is TGCGCCAGCAGCTTGCGCAGGGGGGAACTCCGCTCCTACGAGCAGTACTTC. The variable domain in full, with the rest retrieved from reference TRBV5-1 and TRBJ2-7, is KAGVTQTPRYLIKTRGQQVTLSCSPISGHRSVSWYQQTPGQGLQFLFEYFSETQRNKGNFPGRFSGRQFSNSRSEMNVSTLELGDSALYLCASSLRRGELRSYEQYFGPGTRLTVT.

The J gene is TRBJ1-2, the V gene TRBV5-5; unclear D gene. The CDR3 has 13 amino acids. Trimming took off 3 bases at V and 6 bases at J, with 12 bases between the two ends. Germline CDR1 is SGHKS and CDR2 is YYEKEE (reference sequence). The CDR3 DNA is TGTGCCAGCAGCTCCCGTTCGACTGATGGCTACACCTTC. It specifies CASSSRSTDGYTF.

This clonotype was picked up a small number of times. For the CDR3, the DNA is TGCAGCGTACCGTCGGTTGCACTAGCGGGGATCTACTCCTACAATGAGCAGTTCTTC. It encodes CSVPSVALAGIYSYNEQFF. This rearrangement joins TRBV29-1 to TRBJ2-1; TRBD2 matches at 10 bases. V was clipped by 6 bases and J by 0 bases; unmatched bases: 17. Germline CDR1 and CDR2: SQVTM and ANQGSEA. The CDR3 is 19 residues long.

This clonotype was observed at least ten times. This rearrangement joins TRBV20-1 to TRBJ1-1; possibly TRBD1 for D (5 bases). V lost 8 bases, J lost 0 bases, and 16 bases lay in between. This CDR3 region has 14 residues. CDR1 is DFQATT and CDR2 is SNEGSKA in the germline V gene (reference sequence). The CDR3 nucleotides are TGCAGTACCGCCGGGGGGAATATGAACACTGAAGCTTTCTTT. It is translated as CSTAGGNMNTEAFF.

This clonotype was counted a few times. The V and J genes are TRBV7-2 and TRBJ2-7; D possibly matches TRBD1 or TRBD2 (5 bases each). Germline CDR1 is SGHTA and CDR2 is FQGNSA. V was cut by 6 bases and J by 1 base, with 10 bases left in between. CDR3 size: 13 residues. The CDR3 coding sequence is TGTGCCAGCAGATCCGGGGCTTCCTACGAGCAGTACGTC. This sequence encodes CASRSGASYEQYV.

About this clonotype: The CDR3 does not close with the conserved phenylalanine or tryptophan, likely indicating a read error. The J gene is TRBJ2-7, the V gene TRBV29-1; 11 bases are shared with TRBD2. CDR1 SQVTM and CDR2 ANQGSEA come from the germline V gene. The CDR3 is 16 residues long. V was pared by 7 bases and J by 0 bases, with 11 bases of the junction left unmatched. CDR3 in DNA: TGCAGCGCCCAGGGGGTAGCGGGGGGGCTCTCCTACGAGCAGTACTGC. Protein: CSAQGVAGGLSYEQYC.

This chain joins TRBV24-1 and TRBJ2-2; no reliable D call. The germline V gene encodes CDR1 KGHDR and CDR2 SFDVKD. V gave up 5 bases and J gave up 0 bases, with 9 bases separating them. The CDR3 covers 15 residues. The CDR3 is CATSALTPNTGELFF. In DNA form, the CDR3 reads TGTGCCACCAGTGCCTTGACACCGAACACCGGGGAGCTGTTTTTT.

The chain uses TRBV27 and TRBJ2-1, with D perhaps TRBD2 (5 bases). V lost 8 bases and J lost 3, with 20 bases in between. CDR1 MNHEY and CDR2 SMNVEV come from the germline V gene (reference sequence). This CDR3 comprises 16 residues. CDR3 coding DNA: TGTGCCAGCCGCAGATTCGGGGTAGGAGTCTACAATGAGCAGTTCTTC. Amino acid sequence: CASRRFGVGVYNEQFF.

The CDR3 DNA is TGTGCCAGCAGTTACCGGCAGACTAATGAAAAACTGTTTTTT. This sequence encodes CASSYRQTNEKLFF. The rearrangement joins TRBV6-5 to TRBJ1-4; no reliable D call. Trimming removed 2 bases from V and 2 bases from J, with 6 bases in between. CDR3 size: 14 residues. Germline V gives CDR1 MNHEY, CDR2 SVGAGI.

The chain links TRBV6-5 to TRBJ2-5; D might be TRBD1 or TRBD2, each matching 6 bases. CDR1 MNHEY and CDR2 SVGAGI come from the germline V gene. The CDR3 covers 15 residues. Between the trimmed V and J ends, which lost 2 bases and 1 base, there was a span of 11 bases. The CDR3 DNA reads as TGTGCCAGCAGTTACGGAGGGGGGACCCAAGAGACCCAGTACTTC. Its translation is CASSYGGGTQETQYF.

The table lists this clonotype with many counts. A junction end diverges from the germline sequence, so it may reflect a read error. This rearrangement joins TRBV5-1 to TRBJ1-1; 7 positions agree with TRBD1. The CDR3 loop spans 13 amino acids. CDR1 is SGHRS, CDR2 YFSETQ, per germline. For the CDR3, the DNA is TGTGCCAGCAGCTTAGACAGGGCCACTGAAGCTTTCTTT. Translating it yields CASSLDRATEAFF.

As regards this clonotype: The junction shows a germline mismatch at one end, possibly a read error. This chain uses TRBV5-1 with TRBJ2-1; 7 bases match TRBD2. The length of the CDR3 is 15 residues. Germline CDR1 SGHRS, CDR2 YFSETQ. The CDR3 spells CAGSLSSGSYNEQFF. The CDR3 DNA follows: TGCGCCGGCAGCTTATCTAGCGGATCCTACAATGAGCAGTTCTTC.

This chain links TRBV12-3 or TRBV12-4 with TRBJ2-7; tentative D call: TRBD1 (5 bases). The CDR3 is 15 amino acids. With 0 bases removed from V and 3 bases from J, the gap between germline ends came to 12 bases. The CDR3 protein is CASSLAADRFYEQYF. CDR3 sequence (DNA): TGTGCCAGCAGTTTAGCGGCCGACAGATTCTACGAGCAGTACTTC.

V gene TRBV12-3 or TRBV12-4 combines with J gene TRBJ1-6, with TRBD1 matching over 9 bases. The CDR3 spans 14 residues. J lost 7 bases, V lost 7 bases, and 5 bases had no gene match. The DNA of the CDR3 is TGTGCCAGCAAGTTCGGGACAGGGAATTCACCCCTCCACTTT. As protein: CASKFGTGNSPLHF.